This paragraph reports one T cell receptor beta chain. Trimming took off 0 bases at V and 2 bases at J, with 10 bases between the two ends. The CDR3 extends over 15 amino acids. The V gene's germline CDR1 is SGHVS and CDR2 FQNEAQ. The source of the sample is a study of blood T cell repertoires in COVID-19. This table comes from immunoSEQ multiplex PCR, and its TCRdb copy is limited to in-frame clones, with some not included. The data contain just over 200,000 clones, 60% to 85% of them singletons. This receptor was identified in a woman aged 65 to 85 with acute or convalescent COVID-19. Sequenced material: peripheral blood. V is TRBV7-8 and J is TRBJ1-1; perhaps TRBD1 as D (5 bases). CDR3 nucleotides: TGTGCCAGCAGCTTAGCGGGCAGGGTCAACACTGAAGCTTTCTTT. Amino acids: CASSLAGRVNTEAFF.